A single sample is the source of the 4 T cell receptor beta chains below, sequenced in a study of patients and donors after allogeneic stem cell transplantation. Each CDR3 protein gets one entry after TCRdb re-called the RT-PCR reads with MiXCR. The sample holds some 150,000 distinct CDR3 sequences, about a third seen once. Sequenced: blood, either unsorted or a sorted T cell fraction (not recorded which). The receptors stem from a human donor who was either an allogeneic HSCT recipient or a stem cell or donor lymphocyte infusion donor (not recorded which). It is not recorded whose cells these are; they may come from a transplant donor.

The chain recombines TRBV18 with TRBJ1-1, with D tentatively TRBD1 (6 bases). Trimming pared 0 bases from V and 3 bases from J, leaving 11 bases between. CDR1 and CDR2 from the germline V gene are KGHSH and LQKENI. The CDR3 spans 15 residues. CDR3 protein: CASSPPRGRDTEAFF. CDR3 DNA sequence: TGTGCCAGCTCACCACCGCGGGGGCGGGACACTGAAGCTTTCTTT.

The gene calls are TRBV2 and TRBJ1-6; D might be TRBD1 (5 bases). The V and J ends lost 1 base and 13 bases respectively, with 17 bases between them. Germline CDR1 and CDR2: SNHLY and FYNNEI. The CDR3 has 15 residues. The CDR3 loop is CASSEGGLPTEPLHF. CDR3 DNA sequence: TGTGCCAGCAGTGAAGGGGGACTCCCCACGGAGCCCCTCCACTTT.

This clonotype has a handful of counts. The chain is built from TRBV27 and TRBJ1-2, with D possibly being TRBD1 (5 bases). This CDR3 has 13 residues. Germline CDR1 and CDR2: MNHEY and SMNVEV (reference sequence). The V end lost 7 bases, the J end lost 7 bases, and 16 bases lay between the germline ends. The CDR3 loop reads CASTSPGRGGYTF. The CDR3, as DNA: TGTGCCAGCACCTCCCCGGGGCGGGGTGGCTACACCTTC.

The V gene is TRBV3-1, the J gene TRBJ1-3; D call uncertain. The germline V gene encodes CDR1 LGHDT and CDR2 YNNKEL (reference sequence). This CDR3 has 17 residues. The ends were cut back, 0 bases at V and 4 bases at J, with 16 bases in the middle. CDR3 region: CASSQDFQPTRGNTIYF. The CDR3 nucleotides read TGTGCCAGCAGCCAAGATTTTCAGCCGACGAGAGGAAACACCATATATTTT.